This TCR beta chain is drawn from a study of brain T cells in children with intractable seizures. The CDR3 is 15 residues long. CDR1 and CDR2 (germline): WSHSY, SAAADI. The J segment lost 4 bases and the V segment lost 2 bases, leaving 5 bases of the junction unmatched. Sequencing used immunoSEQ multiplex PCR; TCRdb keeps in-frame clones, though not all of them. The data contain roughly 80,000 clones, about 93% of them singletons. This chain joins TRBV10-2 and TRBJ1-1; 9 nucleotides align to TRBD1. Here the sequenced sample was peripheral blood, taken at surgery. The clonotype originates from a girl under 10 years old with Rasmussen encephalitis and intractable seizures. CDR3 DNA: TGCGCCAGCAGTGAGCTTCGACAGGGGGGCACTGAAGCTTTCTTT. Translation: CASSELRQGGTEAFF.